The 5 T cell receptor beta chains in this list originate from one sample, sequenced in a study of OX40 agonist ivuxolimab in advanced cancers. TCRdb's copy holds only in-frame clones and misses some; the assay was immunoSEQ multiplex PCR. This sample has tens of thousands of clones, with 85% to 90% found just once. Sequences were derived from CD4+ or CD8+ T cells sorted from blood, sampled in a trial of the OX40 agonist ivuxolimab. All receptors derive from an adult with an advanced solid tumor such as melanoma, head and neck, liver or kidney cancer.

Turning to this clone: An end of the junction does not agree with germline; a read error may underlie this. The chain joins TRBV7-8 to TRBJ1-1; no firm D call. Germline CDR1 is SGHVS and CDR2 is FQNEAQ. CDR3 length equals 13 residues. CDR3 loop: CASSLDRNIEAFF. CDR3 coding DNA: TGTGCCAGCAGCTTAGATAGGAACATTGAAGCTTTCTTT. The complete variable domain, with remaining parts taken from reference TRBV7-8 and TRBJ1-1, reads GAGVSQSPRYKVAKRGQDVALRCDPISGHVSLFWYQQALGQGPEFLTYFQNEAQLDKSGLPSDRFFAERPEGSVSTLKIQRTQQEDSAVYLCASSLDRNIEAFFGQGTRLTVV.

The gene calls are TRBV28 and TRBJ1-2, with a possible D match to TRBD1 (6 bases). The germline gives CDR1 MDHEN, CDR2 SYDVKM. Trimming took 1 base from V and 4 from J, leaving 10 bases between them. The CDR3 loop spans 14 amino acids. Written as DNA, the CDR3 is TGTGCCAGCAGTTTATCAGGGGCGGGCTATGGCTACACCTTC. Its protein product is CASSLSGAGYGYTF.

The chain links TRBV21-1 to TRBJ2-2. TRBV21-1 is designated a pseudogene. The CDR3 is made up of 15 amino acids. In nucleotides, the CDR3 is TGTGCCAGCGGACGTCGGGACGGAGAGACCGGGGAGCTGTTTTTT. Translating gives CASGRRDGETGELFF.

In its sample, this clone was seen once. The chain has TRBV18 and TRBJ1-3, with 8 bases identical to TRBD1. The CDR3 runs to 15 residues. The germline gives CDR1 KGHSH, CDR2 LQKENI. The trim removed 3 bases at V and 3 bases at J, leaving 4 bases unmatched. CDR3 DNA: TGTGCCAGCTCACCGGCAGGGGGCTATGGAAACACCATATATTTT. Residues: CASSPAGGYGNTIYF.

The gene calls are TRBV19 and TRBJ1-2, with TRBD1 as a possible D gene (5 bases). CDR1 LNHDA and CDR2 SQIVND come from the germline V gene (reference sequence). The CDR3 length is 14 residues. V lost 3 bases to trimming and J lost 3 bases, with 11 bases between them. CDR3 in DNA: TGTGCCAGTAGTATCGGCAGGGAGTACTATGGCTACACCTTC. Its protein product is CASSIGREYYGYTF.